At least ten counts were recorded for the clone carrying this T cell receptor beta chain. Its antigen is as yet unknown. Germline values: CDR1 MNHEY, CDR2 SVGEGT. This CDR3 contains 15 residues. V was cut by 11 bases and J by 1 base, with 15 bases left in between. Employing constant-segment primers, 5'RACE generated TCR alpha and TCR beta cDNA libraries bearing sample barcodes and UMIs. TCRdb fed the 5' RACE reads into MiXCR, producing one record per CDR3 protein. Altogether roughly 280,000 distinct CDR3 sequences are present, 8% to 10% being singletons, with the ten largest covering less than 25%. The data derive from a study of T-cell memory formation after mild COVID-19. Study-level results: That cross-reactive memory joined was suggested by some responding clones appearing in pre-infection memory. Whereas later expanders leaned CD4+, clones contracting day 15 to 85 showed a balanced CD4/CD8 makeup. CD4+ contracting clones were found mainly in CM and EM, and CD8+ ones in EMRA.

The origin of this receptor is a man aged 18 to 30 who had mild COVID-19 (a few samples of this study predate the infection). Cell type and time point are not known. The sample comprised PBMCs or a T cell subset sorted from them (not recorded which). This chain connects TRBV6-2 or TRBV6-3 to TRBJ2-6; TRBD1 is a possible D gene (5 bases). The CDR3 nucleotides are TGTGCCGCCAGAACAGGTTATTCTGGGGCCAACGTCCTGACTTTC. This encodes CAARTGYSGANVLTF.